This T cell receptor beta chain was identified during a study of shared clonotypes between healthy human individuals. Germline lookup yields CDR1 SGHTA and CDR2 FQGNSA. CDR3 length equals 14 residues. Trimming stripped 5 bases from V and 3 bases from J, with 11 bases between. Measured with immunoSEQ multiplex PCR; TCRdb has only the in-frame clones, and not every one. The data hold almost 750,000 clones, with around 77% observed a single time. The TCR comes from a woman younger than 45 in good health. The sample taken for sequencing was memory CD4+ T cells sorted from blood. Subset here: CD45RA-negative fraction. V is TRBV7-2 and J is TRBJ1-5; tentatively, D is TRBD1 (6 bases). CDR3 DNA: TGTGCCAGCAGCAATCGACAGGCCAATCAGCCCCAGCATTTT. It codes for CASSNRQANQPQHF.